The 2 T cell receptor beta chains below all came from one sample that was sequenced in a study of blood T cell repertoires in COVID-19. Using immunoSEQ multiplex PCR, the repertoire was profiled, and TCRdb retains in-frame clones only, with some absent. The sample has 41,000 or so clones; 70% to 90% are singletons. The sequencing input was peripheral blood. All receptors derive from a man aged 55 to 69 with acute or convalescent COVID-19.

The genes are TRBV6-2 or TRBV6-3 and TRBJ1-2; 9 bases are shared with TRBD1. The germline V gene encodes CDR1 MNHEY and CDR2 SVGEGT. This CDR3 has 17 amino acids. Trimming removed 7 bases from V and 2 bases from J; junction bases left unmatched: 14. The CDR3 reads CASTPRDRASRNYGYTF. The CDR3 DNA reads TGTGCCAGCACCCCCCGGGACAGGGCGTCTAGAAACTATGGCTACACCTTC.

The chain carries TRBV9 and TRBJ2-2; 11 nucleotides agree with TRBD2. CDR1 and CDR2 from the germline V gene are SGDLS and YYNGEE. The CDR3 has 16 amino acids. V was clipped by 4 bases and J by 8 bases; unmatched bases: 10. CDR3 in DNA: TGTGCCAGCAGCCCTATACTAGCGGGGGCCGGAGGGGAGCTGTTTTTT. Translating it yields CASSPILAGAGGELFF.